These 29 T cell receptor beta chains were sequenced from one sample in a study of blood T cell repertoires in COVID-19. Only in-frame clones appear in the TCRdb table, and some are missing; sequencing was by immunoSEQ multiplex PCR. The sample consists of approximately 210,000 clones, about 93% of them appearing once. The sample was peripheral blood. The source of these receptors is a man in his thirties or forties with COVID-19, enrolled during active disease.

The V call is TRBV5-1, the J call TRBJ1-2; D is perhaps TRBD1 (5 bases). The CDR3 consists of 13 residues. Trimming cost V 4 bases and J 7 bases, with 14 bases left between them. The V gene's germline CDR1 is SGHRS and CDR2 YFSETQ. CDR3 region: CASSGISGGGYTF. The CDR3 DNA follows: TGCGCCAGCAGCGGGATATCGGGGGGTGGCTACACCTTC. The full variable domain, completed using reference TRBV5-1 and TRBJ1-2, is KAGVTQTPRYLIKTRGQQVTLSCSPISGHRSVSWYQQTPGQGLQFLFEYFSETQRNKGNFPGRFSGRQFSNSRSEMNVSTLELGDSALYLCASSGISGGGYTFGSGTRLTVV.

The J gene is TRBJ1-2, the V gene TRBV2, with a weak D call TRBD1 (5 bases). Germline CDR1 reads SNHLY; CDR2 reads FYNNEI. The CDR3 spans 15 residues. V lost 7 bases, J lost 3 bases, and 18 bases lay in between. CDR3 in amino acids: CASTTGRGLDYGYTF. CDR3 DNA sequence: TGTGCCAGCACCACGGGGCGGGGGTTGGACTATGGCTACACCTTC.

The chain combines TRBV5-1 with TRBJ2-6, with unresolved D. The V end lost 4 bases, the J end lost 2 bases, and 10 bases lay between the germline ends. The length of the CDR3 is 15 residues. Germline CDR1 and CDR2: SGHRS and YFSETQ. The chain's CDR3 is CASSREDPGANVLTF. Written as DNA, the CDR3 is TGCGCCAGCAGCCGCGAGGATCCTGGGGCCAACGTCCTGACTTTC.

CDR3 protein: CASSHSGGAGETQYF. CDR3 sequence (DNA): TGCGCCAGCAGCCACTCGGGAGGGGCGGGTGAGACCCAGTACTTC. This chain connects TRBV4-1 to TRBJ2-5; 8 positions agree with TRBD2. CDR3 length equals 15 residues. Unmatched junction bases numbered 8, after V lost 3 bases and J lost 5 bases. Germline assignment: CDR1 MGHRA and CDR2 YSYEKL.

The chain uses TRBV4-1 and TRBJ2-5; D possibly corresponds to TRBD1 (5 bases). Germline V lookup: CDR1 MGHRA, CDR2 YSYEKL. The CDR3 runs 13 residues. V shed 0 bases and J shed 4 bases, with 6 bases lying between them. The CDR3 protein is CASSQDRVETQYF. DNA of the CDR3: TGCGCCAGCAGCCAAGACAGGGTAGAGACCCAGTACTTC.

The chain has TRBV5-1 and TRBJ2-1, with 9 bases matching TRBD1. The CDR3 has 17 residues. Germline loops: CDR1 SGHRS, CDR2 YFSETQ. With V trimmed by 3 bases and J by 4 bases, 11 bases remained unmatched. Here the CDR3 DNA reads TGCGCCAGCAGCTCAGGACAGGGGCGTATGTCGTACAATGAGCAGTTCTTC. Protein: CASSSGQGRMSYNEQFF.

This chain uses TRBV11-2 with TRBJ2-2, with D perhaps TRBD2 (6 bases). The CDR3 contains 15 residues. V was clipped by 8 bases and J by 4 bases, with 17 bases between them. CDR1 SGHAT and CDR2 FQNNGV come from the germline V gene. The CDR3 here is CASRESGAVTGELFF. The CDR3, as DNA: TGTGCCAGCCGGGAGTCTGGGGCGGTCACCGGGGAGCTGTTTTTT.

This chain's CDR3 is CASRLGQAANQPQHF. The CDR3 DNA reads as TGTGCCAGCAGACTAGGACAGGCAGCAAATCAGCCCCAGCATTTT. The chain couples TRBV2 to TRBJ1-5; TRBD1 matches at 7 bases. The CDR3 sequence is 15 residues long. CDR1 and CDR2 from the germline V gene are SNHLY and FYNNEI. With V trimmed by 6 bases and J by 4 bases, 9 bases remained unmatched.

The V and J genes are TRBV15 and TRBJ2-6; 8 bases line up with TRBD2. The V and J ends lost 0 bases and 0 bases, in that order; junction bases with no gene match: 7. The germline gives CDR1 LNHNV, CDR2 YYDKDF (reference sequence). The CDR3 is 19 amino acids. CDR3 nucleotides: TGTGCCACCAGCAGAGAGGCGGGGGGCGCAGGCTCTGGGGCCAACGTCCTGACTTTC. It codes for CATSREAGGAGSGANVLTF.

V and J are TRBV2 and TRBJ2-7, with TRBD1 matching over 7 bases. CDR1 SNHLY and CDR2 FYNNEI come from the germline V gene. The CDR3 runs to 14 residues. Trimming cost V 7 bases and J 5 bases; bases outside gene matches: 11. The CDR3 here is CASNPRSQGNEQYF. The DNA of the CDR3 is TGTGCCAGCAACCCGAGATCACAGGGGAACGAGCAGTACTTC.

The chain links TRBV5-1 to TRBJ1-2, with TRBD1 matching 12 bases. From germline, CDR1 is SGHRS and CDR2 YFSETQ. There are 14 residues in the CDR3. V lost 3 bases and J lost 8; bases outside the gene matches: 5. CDR3 DNA: TGCGCCAGCAGCTCGGGACAGGGGGCATTGGGCTACACCTTC. As protein: CASSSGQGALGYTF.

This clone was found once. J is TRBJ1-6 and V is TRBV13, with TRBD1 identical over 7 bases. Germline CDR1 and CDR2: PRHDT and FYEKMQ (reference sequence). The J segment lost 7 bases and the V segment lost 5 bases, leaving 5 bases of the junction unmatched. CDR3 length: 14 residues. In nucleotides, the CDR3 is TGTGCCAGCAGCCACAGGGGTCCCAATTCACCCCTCCACTTT. Translation gives CASSHRGPNSPLHF.

V and J are TRBV5-1 and TRBJ1-2; D possibly corresponds to TRBD1 (6 bases). Germline CDR1 is SGHRS and CDR2 is YFSETQ. Trimming removed 4 bases from V and 2 bases from J, with 12 bases in between. CDR3 length equals 14 residues. CDR3 coding DNA: TGCGCCAGCAGCCCAACAGGGCCCAACTATGGCTACACCTTC. Its protein product is CASSPTGPNYGYTF.

This clone was seen a single time. The rearrangement joins TRBV7-3 to TRBJ2-1; 9 nucleotides line up with TRBD2. The CDR3 loop spans 18 amino acids. The germline CDR1 and CDR2 sequences are SGHTA and FQGTGA. V gave up 5 bases and J gave up 7 bases; unmatched junction bases: 18. The CDR3 DNA is TGTGCCAGCAGCCCCCGAGGGGCGGGGGGGCCGAGGGGGAATGAGCAGTTCTTC. The encoded protein is CASSPRGAGGPRGNEQFF.

The J gene is TRBJ1-1, the V gene TRBV9; weak D call: TRBD1 (6 bases). The CDR3 sequence is 15 residues long. V dropped 5 bases and J dropped 5 bases, with 19 bases sitting between them. Germline CDR1 SGDLS, CDR2 YYNGEE. This CDR3 is CASSTGGITLTEAFF. The DNA of the CDR3 is TGTGCCAGCAGTACGGGGGGCATAACCTTAACTGAAGCTTTCTTT.

This rearrangement joins TRBV10-2 to TRBJ2-4; D not certain. Germline V gene lookup returns CDR1 WSHSY and CDR2 SAAADI. V gave up 6 bases and J gave up 0 bases, with 15 bases separating them. The CDR3 is 16 residues long. The CDR3: CASRARGAIAKNIQYF. The CDR3 nucleotides read TGCGCCAGCAGGGCCCGCGGAGCCATAGCCAAAAACATTCAGTACTTC.

The V call is TRBV19, the J call TRBJ1-6; 8 positions match TRBD1. Germline lookup yields CDR1 LNHDA and CDR2 SQIVND (reference sequence). V dropped 2 bases and J dropped 5; count of bases not matched to a gene: 8. CDR3 size: 17 residues. The CDR3 DNA reads as TGTGCCAGTAGTATAAATTATTGGGACAGGAATAATTCACCCCTCCACTTT. It is translated as CASSINYWDRNNSPLHF.

The rearrangement links TRBV27 to TRBJ1-1; D is perhaps TRBD1 (6 bases). Trimming cost V 2 bases and J 0 bases, with 10 bases left between them. From germline, CDR1 is MNHEY and CDR2 SMNVEV (reference sequence). The CDR3 spans 15 residues. CDR3 residues: CASSLMGALNTEAFF. CDR3 nucleotide sequence: TGTGCCAGCAGTTTAATGGGGGCGTTGAACACTGAAGCTTTCTTT.

The gene calls are TRBV5-1 and TRBJ1-6, with 7 nucleotides matching TRBD1. The CDR3 is 17 residues long. The germline gives CDR1 SGHRS, CDR2 YFSETQ. The J segment lost 5 bases and the V segment lost 4 bases, leaving 12 bases of the junction unmatched. The CDR3 nucleotides are TGCGCCAGCAGCCCACAGGGGACCCCCCCCAATAATTCACCCCTCCACTTT. It yields the protein CASSPQGTPPNNSPLHF.

A single count supports this clone. The J gene is TRBJ2-7, the V gene TRBV27; 14 nucleotides line up with TRBD2. The germline gives CDR1 MNHEY, CDR2 SMNVEV (reference sequence). The CDR3 loop spans 15 amino acids. The J segment lost 5 bases and the V segment lost 7 bases, leaving 7 bases of the junction unmatched. CDR3: CASTPGTSGGNEQYF. In nucleotides, the CDR3 is TGTGCCAGCACCCCAGGGACTAGCGGGGGAAACGAGCAGTACTTC.

This sequence joins TRBV10-1 and TRBJ1-1; possibly TRBD1 for D (5 bases). The CDR3 is made up of 16 amino acids. Germline CDR1 WNHNN, CDR2 SYGVQD (reference sequence). The ends were cut back, 5 bases at V and 1 base at J, with 17 bases in the middle. The DNA for the CDR3 is TGCGCCAGCAGTCCTGGGGGGTTGAGGGGGAACACTGAAGCTTTCTTT. Its protein product is CASSPGGLRGNTEAFF.

The CDR3, as DNA: TGTGCCAGCAGCCCCCCAGCGGGGAGCACAGATACGCAGTATTTT. Its translation: CASSPPAGSTDTQYF. The chain carries TRBV7-6 and TRBJ2-3; 7 nucleotides match TRBD2. The V and J ends lost 5 bases and 0 bases, in that order; junction bases with no gene match: 5. Germline lookup yields CDR1 SGHVS and CDR2 FNYEAQ. The CDR3 loop spans 15 amino acids. The full variable domain, rest sourced from reference TRBV7-6 and TRBJ2-3, is GAGVSQSPRYKVTKRGQDVALRCDPISGHVSLYWYRQALGQGPEFLTYFNYEAQQDKSGLPNDRFSAERPEGSISTLTIQRTEQRDSAMYRCASSPPAGSTDTQYFGPGTRLTVL.

The table lists this clone with a count of one. The gene calls are TRBV5-1 and TRBJ2-2; TRBD1 matches at 10 bases. Looked up from germline, CDR1 is SGHRS and CDR2 is YFSETQ. This CDR3 is 15 amino acids long. The junction had 4 bases not matched to a gene; V was cut back by 4 bases and J by 4 bases. Here the CDR3 DNA reads TGCGCCAGCAGCACGGGACAGGGGCTCACCGGGGAGCTGTTTTTT. Translation gives CASSTGQGLTGELFF.

This clone has just a few counts. CDR3 amino acids: CASSDLGGETQYF. The CDR3 DNA reads as TGCGCCAGCAGCGATCTAGGGGGAGAGACCCAGTACTTC. The chain carries TRBV5-1 and TRBJ2-5, with D possibly TRBD1 on 6 matching bases. V was clipped by 4 bases and J by 4 bases, with 11 bases between them. Per the germline V gene, CDR1 is SGHRS and CDR2 is YFSETQ. The CDR3 contains 13 residues.

The chain combines TRBV15 with TRBJ2-7; D might be TRBD2 (7 bases). The length of the CDR3 is 17 residues. CDR1 and CDR2 (germline): LNHNV, YYDKDF (reference sequence). Trimming took off 1 base at V and 0 bases at J, with 16 bases between the two ends. CDR3 DNA sequence: TGTGCCACCAGCAGAGCCGAAAGGGGGGGGACCTCCTACGAGCAGTACTTC. Its protein product is CATSRAERGGTSYEQYF.

The rearrangement links TRBV27 to TRBJ2-5, with no clear D. V shed 3 bases and J shed 3 bases, with 11 bases lying between them. Germline lookup yields CDR1 MNHEY and CDR2 SMNVEV (reference sequence). This CDR3 region has 14 residues. CDR3: CASSFVYSKETQYF. The CDR3 bases are TGTGCCAGCAGTTTTGTTTATTCTAAAGAGACCCAGTACTTC.

This chain uses TRBV2 with TRBJ2-3, with 10 bases fitting TRBD2. Per germline, CDR1 SNHLY and CDR2 FYNNEI. This CDR3 is built from 15 residues. V lost 5 bases to trimming and J lost 6 bases; unmatched junction nucleotides: 8. The CDR3 region is CASSPERGGRDTQYF. As DNA, the CDR3 is TGTGCCAGCAGTCCGGAGCGGGGGGGCCGCGATACGCAGTATTTT.

V and J are TRBV7-9 and TRBJ1-5; 7 bases line up with TRBD1. The CDR3 extends over 17 amino acids. V dropped 8 bases and J dropped 0; count of bases not matched to a gene: 13. Germline loops: CDR1 SEHNR, CDR2 FQNEAQ (reference sequence). The CDR3 bases are TGTGCCAGCTCTAAAGGGGGACAGTTTTATAGCAATCAGCCCCAGCATTTT. This codes for CASSKGGQFYSNQPQHF. Using reference TRBV7-9 and TRBJ1-5 for the parts outside the CDR3, the full variable domain is DTGVSQNPRHKITKRGQNVTFRCDPISEHNRLYWYRQTLGQGPEFLTYFQNEAQLEKSRLLSDRFSAERPKGSFSTLEIQRTEQGDSAMYLCASSKGGQFYSNQPQHFGDGTRLSIL.

V is TRBV6-1 and J is TRBJ2-7, with TRBD2 matching over 10 bases. The germline V gene encodes CDR1 MNHNS and CDR2 SASEGT. The V gene end was trimmed by 2 bases and the J gene end by 7 bases; junction bases not matched to a gene: 11. This CDR3 spans 16 amino acids. The CDR3 DNA reads TGTGCCAGCAGTGAACGGGTAATAGCGGGGGGCGGGGAGCAGTACTTC. This codes for CASSERVIAGGGEQYF.